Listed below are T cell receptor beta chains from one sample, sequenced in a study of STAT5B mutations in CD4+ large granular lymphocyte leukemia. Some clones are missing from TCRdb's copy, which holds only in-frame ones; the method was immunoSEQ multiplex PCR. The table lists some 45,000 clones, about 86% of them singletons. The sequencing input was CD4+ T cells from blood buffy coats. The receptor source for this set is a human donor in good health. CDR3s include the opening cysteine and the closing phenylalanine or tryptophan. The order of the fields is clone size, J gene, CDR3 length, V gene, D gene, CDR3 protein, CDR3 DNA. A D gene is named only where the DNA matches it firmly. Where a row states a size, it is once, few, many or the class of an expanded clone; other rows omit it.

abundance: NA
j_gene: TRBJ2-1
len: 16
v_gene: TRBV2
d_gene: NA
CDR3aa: CASRSGLLEGRNEQFF
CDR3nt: TGTGCCAGCAGATCGGGACTTCTCGAGGGGAGGAATGAGCAGTTCTTC

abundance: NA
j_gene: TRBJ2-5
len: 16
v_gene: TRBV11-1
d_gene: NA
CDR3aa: CASSFSGGGGKETQYF
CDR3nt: TGTGCCAGCAGCTTTTCCGGGGGCGGGGGAAAGGAGACCCAGTACTTC

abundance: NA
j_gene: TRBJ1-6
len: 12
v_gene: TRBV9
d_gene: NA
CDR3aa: CASRSGNSPLHF
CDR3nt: TGTGCCAGCCGGTCGGGCAATTCACCCCTCCACTTT

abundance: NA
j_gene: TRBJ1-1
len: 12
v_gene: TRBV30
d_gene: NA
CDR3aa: CAWGRANTEAFF
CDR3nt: TGTGCCTGGGGACGGGCGAACACTGAAGCTTTCTTT

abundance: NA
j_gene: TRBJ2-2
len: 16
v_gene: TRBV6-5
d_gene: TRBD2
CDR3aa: CASSLTSGRSTGELFF
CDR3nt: TGTGCCAGCAGTTTAACTAGCGGGAGATCCACCGGGGAGCTGTTTTTT

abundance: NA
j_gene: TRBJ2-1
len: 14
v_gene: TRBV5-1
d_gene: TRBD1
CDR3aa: CASSWTGSYNEQFF
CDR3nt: TGCGCCAGCAGCTGGACAGGGTCCTACAATGAGCAGTTCTTC

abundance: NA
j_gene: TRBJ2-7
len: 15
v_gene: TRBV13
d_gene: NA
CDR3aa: CASTKTPTVLYEQYF
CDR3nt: TGTGCCAGCACGAAGACGCCGACCGTTCTCTACGAGCAGTACTTC

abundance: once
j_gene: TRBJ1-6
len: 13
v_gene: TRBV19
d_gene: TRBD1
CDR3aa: CASRGQGRGPLHF
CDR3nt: TGTGCCAGTAGGGGACAGGGGCGAGGGCCCCTCCACTTT

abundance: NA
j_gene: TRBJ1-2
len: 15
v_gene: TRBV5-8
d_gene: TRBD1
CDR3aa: CASRTGGGANYGYTF
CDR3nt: TGTGCCAGCAGGACAGGGGGGGGAGCTAACTATGGCTACACCTTC

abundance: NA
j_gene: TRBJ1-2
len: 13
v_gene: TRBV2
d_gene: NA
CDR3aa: CASSVDGNYGYTF
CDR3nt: TGTGCCAGCAGTGTAGACGGCAACTATGGCTACACCTTC

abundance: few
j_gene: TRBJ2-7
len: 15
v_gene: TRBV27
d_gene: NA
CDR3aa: CASSPRGAEFYEQYF
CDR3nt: TGTGCCAGCAGTCCCCGAGGGGCAGAATTTTACGAGCAGTACTTC

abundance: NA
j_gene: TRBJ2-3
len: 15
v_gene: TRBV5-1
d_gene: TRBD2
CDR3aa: CASSLAGGPEDTQYF
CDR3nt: TGCGCCAGCAGCTTAGCGGGAGGGCCCGAAGATACGCAGTATTTT

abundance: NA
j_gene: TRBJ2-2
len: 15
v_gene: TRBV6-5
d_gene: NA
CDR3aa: CASRRQLLNTGELFF
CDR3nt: TGTGCCAGCAGGAGGCAGTTGCTCAACACCGGGGAGCTGTTTTTT

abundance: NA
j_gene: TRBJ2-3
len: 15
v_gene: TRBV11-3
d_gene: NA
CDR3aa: CASSLLGSGTDTQYF
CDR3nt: TGTGCCAGCAGCTTACTAGGTTCGGGCACAGATACGCAGTATTTT

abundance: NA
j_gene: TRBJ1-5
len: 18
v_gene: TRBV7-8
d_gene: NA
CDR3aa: CASSFRGRVTDSNQPQHF
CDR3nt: TGTGCCAGCAGCTTTCGAGGGAGGGTAACGGATAGCAATCAGCCCCAGCATTTT

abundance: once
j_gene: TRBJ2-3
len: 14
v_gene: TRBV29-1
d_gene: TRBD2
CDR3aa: CSVGASGITDTQYF
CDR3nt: TGCAGCGTTGGAGCTAGCGGGATAACAGATACGCAGTATTTT

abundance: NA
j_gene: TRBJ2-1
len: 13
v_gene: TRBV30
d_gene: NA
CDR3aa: CAWSGGLYNEQFF
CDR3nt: TGTGCCTGGAGTGGGGGACTCTACAATGAGCAGTTCTTC

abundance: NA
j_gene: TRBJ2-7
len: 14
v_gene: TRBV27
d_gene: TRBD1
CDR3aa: CARRPGQGLYEQYF
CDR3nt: TGTGCCAGGAGACCGGGACAGGGGCTATACGAGCAGTACTTC

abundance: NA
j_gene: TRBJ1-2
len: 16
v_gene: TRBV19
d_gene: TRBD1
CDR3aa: CASSFPSGQGGYGYTF
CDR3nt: TGTGCCAGTAGTTTTCCTTCTGGACAGGGAGGCTATGGCTACACCTTC

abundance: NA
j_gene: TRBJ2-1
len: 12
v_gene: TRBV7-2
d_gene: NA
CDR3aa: CASSLQGHEQFF
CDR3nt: TGTGCCAGCAGCTTACAGGGTCATGAGCAGTTCTTC

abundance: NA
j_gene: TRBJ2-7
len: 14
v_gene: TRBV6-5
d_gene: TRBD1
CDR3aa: CASSYQGAEYEQYF
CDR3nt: TGTGCCAGCAGTTACCAGGGGGCGGAATACGAGCAGTACTTC

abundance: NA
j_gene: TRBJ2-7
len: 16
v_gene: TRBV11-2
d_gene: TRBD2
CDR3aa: CASSSLRLAGRYEQYF
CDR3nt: TGTGCCAGCAGCTCATTACGACTAGCGGGGCGCTACGAGCAGTACTTC

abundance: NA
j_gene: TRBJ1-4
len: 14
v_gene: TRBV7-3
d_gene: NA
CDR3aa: CASSFPDSNEKLFF
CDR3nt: TGTGCCAGCAGCTTTCCGGATTCTAATGAAAAACTGTTTTTT

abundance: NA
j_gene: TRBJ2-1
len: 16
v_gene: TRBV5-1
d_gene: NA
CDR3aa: CASSLSLTSSYNEQFF
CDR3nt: TGCGCCAGCAGCTTGTCATTGACAAGTTCCTACAATGAGCAGTTCTTC

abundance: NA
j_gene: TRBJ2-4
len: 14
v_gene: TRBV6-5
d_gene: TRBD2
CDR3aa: CASSSGGGKNIQYF
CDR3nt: TGTGCCAGCAGTTCGGGGGGAGGAAAAAACATTCAGTACTTC

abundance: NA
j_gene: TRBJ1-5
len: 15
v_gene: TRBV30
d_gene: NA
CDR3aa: CAWSRQTGAGQPQHF
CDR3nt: TGTGCCTGGAGTCGACAGACAGGAGCGGGTCAGCCCCAGCATTTT

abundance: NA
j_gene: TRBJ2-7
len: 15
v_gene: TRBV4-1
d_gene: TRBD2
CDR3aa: CASSQDRLAAYEQYF
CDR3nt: TGCGCCAGCAGCCAAGATCGACTAGCGGCTTACGAGCAGTACTTC

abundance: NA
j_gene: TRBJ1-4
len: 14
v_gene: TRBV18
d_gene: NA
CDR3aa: CASRAAPTNEKLFF
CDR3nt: TGTGCCAGCCGGGCGGCTCCAACTAATGAAAAACTGTTTTTT

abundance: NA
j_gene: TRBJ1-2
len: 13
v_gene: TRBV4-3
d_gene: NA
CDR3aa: CASSQVDLGGYTF
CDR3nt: TGCGCCAGCAGCCAAGTGGACCTTGGAGGCTACACCTTC

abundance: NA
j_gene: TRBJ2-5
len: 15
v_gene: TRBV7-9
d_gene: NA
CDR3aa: CASSSGREGGETQYF
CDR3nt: TGTGCCAGCAGCTCTGGCAGGGAGGGGGGAGAGACCCAGTACTTC

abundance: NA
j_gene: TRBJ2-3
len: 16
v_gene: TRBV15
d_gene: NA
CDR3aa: CATSRGSRSGTDTQYF
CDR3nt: TGTGCCACCAGCAGGGGTTCTAGATCTGGGACAGATACGCAGTATTTT

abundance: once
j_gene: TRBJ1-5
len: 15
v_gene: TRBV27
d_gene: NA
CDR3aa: CASSQDRHSNQPQHF
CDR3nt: TGTGCCAGCAGCCAAGACAGGCATAGCAATCAGCCCCAGCATTTT

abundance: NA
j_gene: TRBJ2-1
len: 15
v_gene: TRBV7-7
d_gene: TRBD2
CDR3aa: CASSPELAGGSEQFF
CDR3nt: TGTGCCAGCAGCCCCGAACTAGCGGGAGGAAGCGAGCAGTTCTTC

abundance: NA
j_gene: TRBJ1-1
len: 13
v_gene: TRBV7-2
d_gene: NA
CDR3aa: CASSLEGVTEAFF
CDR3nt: TGTGCCAGCAGCCTTGAGGGTGTCACTGAAGCTTTCTTT

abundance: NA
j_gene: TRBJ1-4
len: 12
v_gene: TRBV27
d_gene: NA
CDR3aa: CASAKIGGRLFF
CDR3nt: TGTGCCAGCGCTAAAATCGGGGGCAGACTGTTTTTT

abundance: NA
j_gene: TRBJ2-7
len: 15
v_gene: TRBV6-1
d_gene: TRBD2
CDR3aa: CASSPGTSDTYEQYF
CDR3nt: TGTGCCAGCAGCCCAGGGACTAGCGATACCTACGAGCAGTACTTC

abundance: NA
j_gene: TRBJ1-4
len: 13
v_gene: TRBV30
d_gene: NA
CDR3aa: CAWSMDSNEKLFF
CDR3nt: TGTGCCTGGAGTATGGACAGTAATGAAAAACTGTTTTTT

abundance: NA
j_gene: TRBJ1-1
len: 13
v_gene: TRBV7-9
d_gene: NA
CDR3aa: CASSLGQNTEAFF
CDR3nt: TGTGCCAGCAGCTTAGGACAGAACACTGAAGCTTTCTTT

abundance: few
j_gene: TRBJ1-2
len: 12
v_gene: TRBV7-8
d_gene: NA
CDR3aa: CASGTANYGYTF
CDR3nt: TGTGCCAGCGGGACCGCTAACTATGGCTACACCTTC

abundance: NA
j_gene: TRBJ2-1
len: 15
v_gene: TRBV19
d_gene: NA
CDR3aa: CASSTIQGTGNEQFF
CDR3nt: TGTGCCAGTAGCACCATACAGGGAACCGGCAATGAGCAGTTCTTC

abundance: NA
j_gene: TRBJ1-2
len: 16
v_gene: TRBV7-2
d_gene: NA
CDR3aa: CASSPRGYMTNYGYTF
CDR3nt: TGTGCCAGCAGCCCGCGCGGATACATGACTAACTATGGCTACACCTTC

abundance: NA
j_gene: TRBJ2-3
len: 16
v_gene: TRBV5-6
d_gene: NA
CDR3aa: CASSLAGTGNTDTQYF
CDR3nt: TGTGCCAGCAGCTTGGCAGGGACGGGCAACACAGATACGCAGTATTTT

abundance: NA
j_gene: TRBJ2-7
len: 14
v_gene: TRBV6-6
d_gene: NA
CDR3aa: CASSWMELTSEQYF
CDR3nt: TGTGCCAGCAGTTGGATGGAGCTTACGTCTGAGCAGTACTTC

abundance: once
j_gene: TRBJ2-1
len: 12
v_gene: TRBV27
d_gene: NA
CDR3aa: CASSFQGNVQFF
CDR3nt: TGTGCCAGCAGTTTCCAGGGAAATGTACAGTTCTTC

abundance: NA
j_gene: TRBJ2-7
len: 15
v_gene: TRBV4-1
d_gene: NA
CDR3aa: CASSQSRDWPYEQYF
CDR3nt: TGCGCCAGCAGCCAATCCCGGGACTGGCCCTACGAGCAGTACTTC

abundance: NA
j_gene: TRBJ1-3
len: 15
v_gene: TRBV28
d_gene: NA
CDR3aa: CASSFTGTAGNTIYF
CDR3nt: TGTGCCAGCAGTTTTACCGGGACGGCTGGAAACACCATATATTTT

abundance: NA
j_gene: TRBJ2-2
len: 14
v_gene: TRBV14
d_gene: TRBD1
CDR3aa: CASSPRGPGGELFF
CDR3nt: TGTGCCAGCAGCCCCAGGGGGCCGGGCGGGGAGCTGTTTTTT

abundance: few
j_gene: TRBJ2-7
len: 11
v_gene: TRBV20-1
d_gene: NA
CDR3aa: CSATLRNEQYF
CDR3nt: TGCAGTGCCACCCTCCGGAACGAGCAGTACTTC

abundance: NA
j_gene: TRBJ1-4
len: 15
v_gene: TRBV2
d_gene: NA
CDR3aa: CASSIRRATNEKLFF
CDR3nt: TGTGCCAGCAGTATCCGGCGGGCAACTAATGAAAAACTGTTTTTT

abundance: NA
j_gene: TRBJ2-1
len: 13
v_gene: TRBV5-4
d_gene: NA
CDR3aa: CASSLTFGNEQFF
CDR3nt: TGTGCCAGCAGCTTGACATTTGGGAATGAGCAGTTCTTC

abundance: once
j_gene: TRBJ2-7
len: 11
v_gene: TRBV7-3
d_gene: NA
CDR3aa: CAREFSYGQYF
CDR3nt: TGTGCCCGGGAATTTAGCTACGGGCAGTACTTC

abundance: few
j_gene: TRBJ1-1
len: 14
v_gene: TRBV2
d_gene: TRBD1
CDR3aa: CASSGNRGASEAFF
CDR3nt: TGTGCCAGCAGTGGGAACAGGGGCGCATCTGAAGCTTTCTTT

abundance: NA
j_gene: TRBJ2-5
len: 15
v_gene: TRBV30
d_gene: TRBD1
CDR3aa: CAWTKGQTFQETQYF
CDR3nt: TGTGCCTGGACCAAGGGACAGACCTTTCAAGAGACCCAGTACTTC

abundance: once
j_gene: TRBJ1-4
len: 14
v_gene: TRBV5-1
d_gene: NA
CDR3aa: CASSPVTTNEKLFF
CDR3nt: TGCGCCAGCAGCCCGGTCACGACTAATGAAAAACTGTTTTTT

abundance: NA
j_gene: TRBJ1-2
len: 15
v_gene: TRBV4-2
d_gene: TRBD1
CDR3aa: CASSRTDRDVDGYTF
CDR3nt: TGTGCCAGCAGCCGCACGGACAGGGACGTTGATGGCTACACCTTC

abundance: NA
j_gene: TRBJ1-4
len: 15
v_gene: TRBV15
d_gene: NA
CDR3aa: CATSRGGLLNEKLFF
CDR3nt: TGTGCCACCAGCAGGGGCGGACTGCTGAATGAAAAACTGTTTTTT

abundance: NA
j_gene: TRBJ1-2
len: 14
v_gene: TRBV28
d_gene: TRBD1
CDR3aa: CASSTSGTGFGYTF
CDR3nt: TGTGCCAGCAGTACCTCCGGGACAGGGTTTGGCTACACCTTC